The clone carrying this TCR beta chain has only a few counts. Its antigen is as yet unknown. The donors were in the roughly 120-subject validation cohort; that cohort was separate from the approximately 700-subject first cohort. This CDR3 has 14 residues. V lost 3 bases to trimming and J lost 2 bases, with 10 bases between them. Germline V gene data show CDR1 as MNHEY and CDR2 as SVGAGI. The sample comes from a study of cytomegalovirus exposure and HLA in healthy donors. Study context: Both the 95 to 150 validation repertoires and the roughly 640 first-cohort repertoires used the same platform, as reported by a later analysis. Study-wide findings and caveats: Reports described diagnosis of cytomegalovirus status by the classifier as highly specific and sensitive.

TCRdb's copy holds only in-frame clones and misses some; the assay was immunoSEQ multiplex PCR. The data show 150,000 to 200,000 clones, 85% seen once. Material for sequencing was PBMCs. The V and J genes are TRBV6-5 and TRBJ1-2, with D possibly matching TRBD1 (5 bases). The receptor was isolated from a man aged 25 to 40 in good health and CMV-seropositive. The CDR3 DNA is TGTGCCAGCAGTTATTACAGGTCAAACTATGGCTACACCTTC. The encoded protein is CASSYYRSNYGYTF.